The rows below give T cell receptor beta chains drawn from one sample of a study of blood T cell repertoires in COVID-19. Data came from immunoSEQ multiplex PCR; TCRdb stores just in-frame clones and leaves some out. The repertoire holds fewer than 350,000 clones, under 90% seen once, with approximately 5.5% in the top ten. Sequenced: PBMCs or T cells enriched from blood (not recorded which). The receptor source for this set is a man aged 55 to 70 who had recovered from COVID-19. The CDR3 runs from the conserved cysteine through the conserved F or W. D genes are given only for firm matches. Clone size is not always given. Where it is, it says once, few, many or a class for expanded clones.

v_gene: TRBV4-1
j_gene: TRBJ1-3
d_gene: NA
abundance: few
CDR3aa: CASSQDSRVAAGNTIYF
CDR3nt: TGCGCCAGCAGCCAAGATTCCAGGGTGGCAGCTGGAAACACCATATATTTT

v_gene: TRBV9
j_gene: TRBJ2-3
d_gene: NA
abundance: NA
CDR3aa: CASSVATPGMNTQYF
CDR3nt: TGTGCCAGCAGCGTAGCTACGCCAGGGATGAATACGCAGTATTTT

v_gene: TRBV5-1
j_gene: TRBJ2-1
d_gene: TRBD2
abundance: NA
CDR3aa: CASSRKTSGSYNEQFF
CDR3nt: TGCGCCAGCAGCCGCAAGACTAGCGGGAGTTACAATGAGCAGTTCTTC

v_gene: TRBV19
j_gene: TRBJ2-1
d_gene: TRBD2
abundance: NA
CDR3aa: CASSVLAGANNEQFF
CDR3nt: TGTGCCAGTAGTGTCCTAGCGGGAGCCAACAATGAGCAGTTCTTC

v_gene: TRBV6-5
j_gene: TRBJ1-5
d_gene: TRBD1
abundance: NA
CDR3aa: CASSRGQGRNQPQHF
CDR3nt: TGTGCCAGCAGCAGGGGACAGGGTCGTAATCAGCCCCAGCATTTT

v_gene: TRBV6-5
j_gene: TRBJ1-3
d_gene: TRBD1
abundance: NA
CDR3aa: CASSLRDSSGNTIYF
CDR3nt: TGTGCCAGCAGCCTCAGGGACAGCTCTGGAAACACCATATATTTT

v_gene: TRBV7-2
j_gene: TRBJ2-1
d_gene: NA
abundance: NA
CDR3aa: CASAAGPYNEQFF
CDR3nt: TGTGCCAGCGCGGCAGGGCCGTACAATGAGCAGTTCTTC

v_gene: TRBV24-1
j_gene: TRBJ2-5
d_gene: NA
abundance: NA
CDR3aa: CATSEPDSKETQYF
CDR3nt: TGTGCCACCAGTGAACCGGACAGCAAAGAGACCCAGTACTTC

v_gene: TRBV4-2
j_gene: TRBJ2-2
d_gene: TRBD1
abundance: NA
CDR3aa: CASSQDLDRAMNTGELFF
CDR3nt: TGTGCCAGCAGCCAAGATTTGGACAGGGCCATGAACACCGGGGAGCTGTTTTTT

v_gene: TRBV30
j_gene: TRBJ2-7
d_gene: TRBD1
abundance: NA
CDR3aa: CAWSVKYNRGLAAYEQYF
CDR3nt: TGTGCCTGGAGTGTGAAGTATAACAGGGGTCTAGCTGCCTACGAGCAGTACTTC

v_gene: TRBV5-1
j_gene: TRBJ2-5
d_gene: NA
abundance: NA
CDR3aa: CASSPGHSQETQYF
CDR3nt: TGCGCCAGCAGCCCGGGACATAGCCAAGAGACCCAGTACTTC

v_gene: TRBV5-1
j_gene: TRBJ2-5
d_gene: TRBD2
abundance: NA
CDR3aa: CASSRWTSGVETQYF
CDR3nt: TGCGCCAGCAGCAGGTGGACTAGCGGGGTTGAGACCCAGTACTTC

v_gene: TRBV12-3/TRBV12-4
j_gene: TRBJ1-5
d_gene: TRBD1
abundance: NA
CDR3aa: CASSLGQNQPQHF
CDR3nt: TGTGCCAGCAGTTTGGGACAGAATCAGCCCCAGCATTTT

v_gene: TRBV28
j_gene: TRBJ1-5
d_gene: TRBD1
abundance: once
CDR3aa: CASRGTANQPQHF
CDR3nt: TGTGCCAGCAGGGGGACAGCCAATCAGCCCCAGCATTTT

v_gene: TRBV6-5
j_gene: TRBJ1-1
d_gene: NA
abundance: once
CDR3aa: CASSFDGRKNTEAFF
CDR3nt: TGTGCCAGCAGTTTCGACGGGAGGAAGAACACTGAAGCTTTCTTT

v_gene: TRBV11-2
j_gene: TRBJ2-1
d_gene: TRBD2
abundance: NA
CDR3aa: CASSTSEAQAYNEQFF
CDR3nt: TGTGCCAGCAGCACTAGCGAAGCGCAAGCCTACAATGAGCAGTTCTTC

v_gene: TRBV4-3
j_gene: TRBJ2-4
d_gene: TRBD2
abundance: NA
CDR3aa: CASSKGLAGVLAKNIQYF
CDR3nt: TGCGCCAGCAGCAAAGGACTAGCGGGGGTCCTAGCCAAAAACATTCAGTACTTC

v_gene: TRBV19
j_gene: TRBJ1-1
d_gene: TRBD1
abundance: NA
CDR3aa: CASSIGRQGKGNTEAFF
CDR3nt: TGTGCCAGTAGTATAGGTCGACAGGGAAAGGGGAACACTGAAGCTTTCTTT

v_gene: TRBV6-5
j_gene: TRBJ2-1
d_gene: TRBD2
abundance: NA
CDR3aa: CASSYSRKGSGFEQFF
CDR3nt: TGTGCCAGCAGTTACTCGAGAAAGGGTAGCGGGTTTGAGCAGTTCTTC

v_gene: TRBV28
j_gene: TRBJ1-6
d_gene: TRBD1
abundance: NA
CDR3aa: CASSLGTGGTPLHF
CDR3nt: TGTGCCAGCAGTTTAGGGACAGGCGGGACACCCCTCCACTTT

v_gene: TRBV4-2
j_gene: TRBJ2-1
d_gene: TRBD2
abundance: NA
CDR3aa: CASSQGLGMQFF
CDR3nt: TGTGCCAGCAGCCAGGGACTAGGTATGCAGTTCTTC

v_gene: TRBV6-4
j_gene: TRBJ2-1
d_gene: TRBD1
abundance: NA
CDR3aa: CASRGQGNNEQFF
CDR3nt: TGTGCCAGCAGAGGACAGGGTAACAATGAGCAGTTCTTC

v_gene: TRBV11-2
j_gene: TRBJ1-1
d_gene: TRBD1
abundance: NA
CDR3aa: CASSRLGQPNTEAFF
CDR3nt: TGTGCCAGCAGCCGTCTGGGACAGCCAAACACTGAAGCTTTCTTT

v_gene: TRBV9
j_gene: TRBJ2-6
d_gene: TRBD2
abundance: NA
CDR3aa: CASSVAGAGANVLTF
CDR3nt: TGTGCCAGCAGCGTCGCGGGGGCTGGGGCCAACGTCCTGACTTTC

v_gene: TRBV5-1
j_gene: TRBJ2-2
d_gene: NA
abundance: NA
CDR3aa: CASSGGTSNTGELFF
CDR3nt: TGCGCCAGCAGCGGAGGGACTTCTAACACCGGGGAGCTGTTTTTT

v_gene: TRBV3-1/TRBV3-2
j_gene: TRBJ2-7
d_gene: NA
abundance: NA
CDR3aa: CASSVSRGGYEQYF
CDR3nt: TGTGCCAGCAGCGTCTCTAGAGGGGGCTACGAGCAGTACTTC

v_gene: TRBV10-2
j_gene: TRBJ2-7
d_gene: TRBD1
abundance: NA
CDR3aa: CASRPQGANTLSEQYF
CDR3nt: TGCGCCAGCCGTCCCCAGGGGGCAAATACCCTGAGCGAGCAGTACTTC

v_gene: TRBV5-1
j_gene: TRBJ2-1
d_gene: NA
abundance: NA
CDR3aa: CASSLWGPRGVQRNEQFF
CDR3nt: TGCGCCAGCAGCTTGTGGGGCCCCAGAGGTGTACAACGGAATGAGCAGTTCTTC

v_gene: TRBV7-9
j_gene: TRBJ2-1
d_gene: TRBD2
abundance: NA
CDR3aa: CASSLEGLAGNEQFF
CDR3nt: TGTGCCAGCAGCTTAGAAGGACTAGCGGGGAATGAGCAGTTCTTC